These 18 T cell receptor beta chains originate from one sample sequenced in a study of graft-versus-host responses after intestinal transplantation (dated by TCRdb to 2020 to 2022). These TCRs' antigens remain unknown. According to the study, the label for this sample's time point signals: cells obtained before transplantation from donor or recipient. The library relied on the immunoSEQ multiplex PCR assay. TCRdb took over this immuneACCESS table, retaining in-frame rearrangements with V and J assigned. Such tables are incomplete; in checked studies, under half of the missing clones stem from an unresolved V gene, and the remainder is unexplained. The sample includes around 99,000 clones, with approximately 94% observed a single time. The ten largest account for roughly 2% of the sample. The sample here was unstimulated CD8+ T cells sorted from spleen or lymph node cells, taken before intestinal transplant. Receptors originate from a human donor who received an intestinal transplant.

The V call is TRBV2, the J call TRBJ1-2; 9 bases fit TRBD1. With 3 bases clipped from V and 6 bases from J, the junction kept 8 bases outside the gene matches. This CDR3 contains 15 residues. Germline V lookup: CDR1 SNHLY, CDR2 FYNNEI. In nucleotides, the CDR3 is TGTGCCAGCAGTGAGCACAGGACAGGGGTCGATGGCTACACCTTC. Translated, it gives CASSEHRTGVDGYTF.

V is TRBV5-1 and J is TRBJ2-1; D is possibly TRBD2 (5 bases). The CDR3 runs 12 residues. Germline CDR1 SGHRS, CDR2 YFSETQ. Trimming took off 5 bases at V and 9 bases at J, with 12 bases between the two ends. CDR3 in amino acids: CASSPTGFEQFF. The CDR3 nucleotides read TGCGCCAGCAGTCCGACGGGGTTTGAGCAGTTCTTC.

This chain uses TRBV29-1 with TRBJ2-7; possibly TRBD1 for D (5 bases). Germline V gives CDR1 SQVTM, CDR2 ANQGSEA. This CDR3 has 13 amino acids. The V and J ends lost 3 bases and 1 base respectively, with 10 bases between them. The CDR3 nucleotides are TGCAGCGTTGAGGTGGGGCAGTCCTACGAGCAGTACTTC. Translating gives CSVEVGQSYEQYF.

In its sample, this clone was seen once. One junction end does not reproduce the germline sequence, and a read error may be involved. This chain uses TRBV30 with TRBJ1-4; TRBD1 is a possible D gene (5 bases). Per the germline V gene, CDR1 is GTSNPN and CDR2 is SVGIG (reference sequence). The CDR3 covers 12 residues. The CDR3 bases are TGTGCCTGGAGTTTGGCGGGGGAAAGACTGTTTTTT. Protein sequence: CAWSLAGERLFF.

This chain joins TRBV2 and TRBJ2-7, with D unresolved. The V end lost 8 bases, the J end lost 1 base, and 12 bases lay between the germline ends. Germline CDR1 reads SNHLY; CDR2 reads FYNNEI. This CDR3 has 13 amino acids. This CDR3 is CASQMAVSYEQYF. CDR3 in DNA: TGTGCCAGCCAAATGGCAGTATCCTACGAGCAGTACTTC.

DNA of the CDR3: TGTGCCAGCAGCTTATGGGACAGCTACGAGCAGTACTTC. Translated: CASSLWDSYEQYF. The chain employs TRBV7-2 and TRBJ2-7, with TRBD1 identical over 7 bases. Germline assignment: CDR1 SGHTA and CDR2 FQGNSA. The CDR3 loop spans 13 amino acids. V dropped 2 bases and J dropped 3; count of bases not matched to a gene: 1. The entire variable domain, with the rest obtained from reference TRBV7-2 and TRBJ2-7, is as follows: GAGVSQSPSNKVTEKGKDVELRCDPISGHTALYWYRQSLGQGLEFLIYFQGNSAPDKSGLPSDRFSAERTGGSVSTLTIQRTQQEDSAVYLCASSLWDSYEQYFGPGTRLTVT.

J is TRBJ2-7 and V is TRBV5-1; TRBD2 agrees at 11 bases. The CDR3 spans 19 residues. With V trimmed by 4 bases and J by 0 bases, 15 bases remained unmatched. Germline V lookup: CDR1 SGHRS, CDR2 YFSETQ. The CDR3 bases are TGCGCCAGCAGCATAGCTAGCGGGGGGCCCCCCCTTAGCTCCTACGAGCAGTACTTC. Encoded protein: CASSIASGGPPLSSYEQYF.

This chain links TRBV6-1 with TRBJ1-5; TRBD1 is a possible D gene (6 bases). The V end lost 5 bases, the J end lost 7 bases, and 18 bases lay between the germline ends. This CDR3 region has 15 residues. Germline V lookup: CDR1 MNHNS, CDR2 SASEGT. The CDR3 protein is CASSTSGAVGQPQHF. The CDR3 region has the DNA TGTGCCAGCAGTACCTCAGGGGCGGTGGGACAGCCCCAGCATTTT.

The genes are TRBV7-2 and TRBJ2-3; 11 bases map to TRBD2. Trimming removed 6 bases from V and 2 bases from J; junction bases left unmatched: 13. CDR3 length equals 18 residues. CDR1 and CDR2 from the germline V gene are SGHTA and FQGNSA. The CDR3 spells CASRSVGGTSGPTDTQYF. The CDR3 nucleotides are TGTGCCAGCAGATCAGTCGGCGGGACTAGCGGACCCACAGATACGCAGTATTTT.

The genes are TRBV6-4 and TRBJ2-3, with 10 bases fitting TRBD1. The CDR3 extends over 14 amino acids. Unmatched junction bases numbered 6, after V lost 8 bases and J lost 4 bases. Germline V gives CDR1 MRHNA, CDR2 SNTAGT. The DNA of the CDR3 is TGTGCCAGCTCCCGGGACAGGGGTGCAGATACGCAGTATTTT. Amino acids: CASSRDRGADTQYF.

The chain employs TRBV7-9 and TRBJ2-1; 14 bases match TRBD2. Trimming cost V 8 bases and J 5 bases; bases outside gene matches: 2. Germline CDR1 is SEHNR and CDR2 is FQNEAQ (reference sequence). This CDR3 contains 14 residues. The CDR3 DNA follows: TGTGCCAGCGGACTAGCGGGGGGCAACAATGAGCAGTTCTTC. This codes for CASGLAGGNNEQFF.

Comments on this clone: Germline is not matched at one junction end, which may reflect a read error. The rearrangement uses TRBV7-8 and TRBJ2-5; 7 nucleotides align to TRBD1. The CDR3 extends over 18 amino acids. The germline gives CDR1 SGHVS, CDR2 FQNEAQ. The DNA for the CDR3 is TGTGCCAGCAGCTTAGCGATATCTGGGACAGTGGAAGAAGAGACCCGGTACTTC. Its protein is CASSLAISGTVEEETRYF.

This sequence joins TRBV4-3 and TRBJ1-1, with 11 bases lining up with TRBD1. Germline CDR1 reads LGHNA; CDR2 reads YSLEER. Trimming took 0 bases from V and 12 from J; bases not matched to a gene: 15. This CDR3 has 17 amino acids. The CDR3 reads CASSQDLSPGTGGETFF. CDR3 DNA sequence: TGCGCCAGCAGCCAAGATTTGTCCCCTGGGACAGGGGGTGAGACTTTCTTT.

J is TRBJ2-3 and V is TRBV5-1, with 7 bases matching TRBD2. Losses at the gene ends were 2 bases for V and 0 bases for J; bases not matched to a gene: 3. The CDR3 sequence is 15 residues long. Per the germline V gene, CDR1 is SGHRS and CDR2 is YFSETQ. The CDR3 sequence is CASSFVSGSTDTQYF. Written as DNA, the CDR3 is TGCGCCAGCAGCTTTGTTAGCGGGAGCACAGATACGCAGTATTTT.

The chain employs TRBV7-2 and TRBJ1-4; D not resolved. The CDR3 contains 12 residues. The V gene's germline CDR1 is SGHTA and CDR2 FQGNSA. Trimming left V 5 bases short and J 11 bases short, with 12 bases between. The CDR3 here is CASSALDSKLFF. CDR3 bases: TGTGCCAGCAGCGCCCTGGACTCCAAACTGTTTTTT.

The rearrangement uses TRBV7-9 and TRBJ2-2; TRBD1 is a possible D gene (6 bases). CDR3 length: 11 residues. The V gene's germline CDR1 is SEHNR and CDR2 FQNEAQ (reference sequence). V lost 8 bases and J lost 8, with 9 bases in between. CDR3 sequence: CASLGAGELFF. DNA of the CDR3: TGTGCCAGCTTGGGGGCAGGGGAGCTGTTTTTT.

The CDR3 bases are TGTGCCAGCCGCTCCTCAATTAGCGGCAGGGACGAGCAGTACTTC. It yields the protein CASRSSISGRDEQYF. The chain has TRBV7-9 and TRBJ2-7; a weak D match, TRBD2 (6 bases). CDR1 is SEHNR and CDR2 is FQNEAQ in the germline V gene (reference sequence). Trimming cost V 8 bases and J 5 bases, with 22 bases left between them. CDR3 length: 15 amino acids.

This clone was observed a single time. The chain joins TRBV7-9 to TRBJ2-5; D is unclear. The J call may be wrong; the DNA end is better matched by TRBJ2-7. Germline values: CDR1 SEHNR, CDR2 FQNEAQ (reference sequence). This CDR3 is 15 amino acids long. This chain's CDR3 is CASRGDPARAYEQYF. CDR3 nucleotides: TGTGCCAGCAGAGGAGACCCAGCCCGTGCCTACGAGCAGTACTTC.